These 25 T cell receptor beta chains came from one sample sequenced in a study of spatial heterogeneity in lung cancer. Using its own MiXCR run on the 5' RACE reads, TCRdb lists one record per CDR3 protein. This table has about 18,000 distinct CDR3 sequences, around 19% appearing once. Time point meaning: sample taken at primary tumor resection. Whole RNA came from tumor, nontumor lung or frozen PBMC and was sequenced without being sorted. The sample consisted of PBMCs, taken at surgery. The receptor set was obtained from a male donor with early-stage non-small cell lung cancer.

This clonotype showed up many times. The chain links TRBV19 to TRBJ2-1, with TRBD1 matching over 9 bases. CDR1 is LNHDA, CDR2 SQIVND, per germline (reference sequence). This CDR3 comprises 15 residues. V lost 3 bases and J lost 6; bases outside the gene matches: 6. The CDR3 loop is CASSITTGGVNEQFF. The CDR3 nucleotides are TGTGCCAGTAGTATCACGACAGGGGGTGTCAATGAGCAGTTCTTC.

On this clonotype itself: With a much larger clone just one base away, this may be a read error. The gene calls are TRBV7-3 and TRBJ2-1; possibly TRBD1 for D (6 bases). The CDR3 runs 17 residues. The V gene's germline CDR1 is SGHTA and CDR2 FQGTGA. Trimming left V 5 bases short and J 7 bases short, with 24 bases between. The CDR3 region is CASSIAPGTTSRNEQFF. The CDR3 DNA reads TGTGCCAGCAGCATAGCACCCGGGACAACCTCTAGGAATGAGCAGTTCTTC.

This chain joins TRBV27 and TRBJ1-1; TRBD1 might be the D (5 bases). V shed 6 bases and J shed 0 bases, with 11 bases lying between them. Germline V gives CDR1 MNHEY, CDR2 SMNVEV (reference sequence). This CDR3 has 14 amino acids. CDR3 coding DNA: TGTGCCAGCAGCCTCGGACACATGAACACTGAAGCTTTCTTT. It translates to CASSLGHMNTEAFF.

Within the sample, this clonotype is medium-sized. The rearrangement links TRBV12-3 or TRBV12-4 to TRBJ1-1; D call uncertain. Trimming stripped 6 bases from V and 1 base from J, with 9 bases between. This CDR3 is built from 13 residues. CDR3: CASSPTQNTEAFF. CDR3 bases: TGTGCCAGCAGCCCGACACAGAACACTGAAGCTTTCTTT.

This clonotype was recorded at least ten times. The chain employs TRBV12-3 or TRBV12-4 and TRBJ1-2, with D maybe TRBD1 (5 bases). Trimming removed 5 bases at V and 1 base at J, with 17 bases between. This CDR3 is 16 amino acids long. The CDR3 DNA sequence: TGTGCCAGCAGTCCCTCGGACACCCGATTTAACTATGGCTACACCTTC. It is translated as CASSPSDTRFNYGYTF.

By share of the sample, this clonotype is medium-sized. This chain links TRBV14 with TRBJ2-7, with D possibly TRBD1 on 5 matching bases. There are 13 residues in the CDR3. Trimming removed 1 base from V and 7 bases from J, with 11 bases in between. Germline values: CDR1 SGHDN, CDR2 FVKESK. CDR3 sequence: CASSQGDNREQYF. CDR3 in DNA: TGTGCCAGCAGCCAAGGAGACAACAGGGAGCAGTACTTC.

The CDR3 spells CASSLDTAAISYNSPLHF. CDR3 bases: TGTGCCAGCAGCTTAGATACGGCGGCGATCTCCTATAATTCACCCCTCCACTTT. The chain is built from TRBV7-9 and TRBJ1-6, with no clear D. V gave up 1 base and J gave up 0 bases, with 13 bases separating them. Germline loops: CDR1 SEHNR, CDR2 FQNEAQ (reference sequence). The CDR3 length is 18 residues.

In its sample, this clonotype is medium-sized. The rearrangement links TRBV19 to TRBJ1-1, with 8 nucleotides matching TRBD1. Germline V gene sequence: CDR1 LNHDA, CDR2 SQIVND (reference sequence). CDR3 length: 14 amino acids. The J segment lost 5 bases and the V segment lost 7 bases, leaving 9 bases of the junction unmatched. The CDR3 loop is CASTLGQGTTEAFF. The CDR3 nucleotides read TGTGCCAGTACCCTAGGACAGGGAACAACTGAAGCTTTCTTT.

The CDR3 sequence: CASSPLQETQYF. CDR3 DNA: TGTGCCAGCTCACCTCTCCAAGAGACCCAGTACTTC. The rearrangement joins TRBV18 to TRBJ2-5; D is unclear. Germline V lookup: CDR1 KGHSH, CDR2 LQKENI. V dropped 3 bases and J dropped 1 base, with 3 bases sitting between them. This CDR3 region has 12 residues.

This clonotype was observed a few times. The chain links TRBV7-9 to TRBJ2-7; no definite D call. Germline CDR1 SEHNR, CDR2 FQNEAQ (reference sequence). The ends were cut back, 5 bases at V and 0 bases at J, with 11 bases in the middle. CDR3 length: 14 residues. The CDR3 reads CASSPSSDSYEQYF. CDR3 coding DNA: TGTGCCAGCAGCCCAAGTTCCGACTCCTACGAGCAGTACTTC. The whole variable domain, filled in from reference TRBV7-9 and TRBJ2-7, reads DTGVSQNPRHKITKRGQNVTFRCDPISEHNRLYWYRQTLGQGPEFLTYFQNEAQLEKSRLLSDRFSAERPKGSFSTLEIQRTEQGDSAMYLCASSPSSDSYEQYFGPGTRLTVT.

This clonotype was picked up many times. This rearrangement joins TRBV30 to TRBJ1-5; the D is unclear. Looked up from germline, CDR1 is GTSNPN and CDR2 is SVGIG (reference sequence). Trimming took 4 bases from V and 9 from J, leaving 19 bases between them. The CDR3 covers 14 residues. CDR3 DNA sequence: TGTGCCTGGACCCCTCGCCTTTCGGGGTCGCCCCAGCATTTT. Translation: CAWTPRLSGSPQHF.

This clonotype is medium-sized (0.01 to 0.1%) in the sample. The rearrangement links TRBV7-2 to TRBJ2-1; D might be TRBD1 (6 bases). Deletions cut 1 base from V and 8 bases from J, with 18 bases between. In germline, CDR1 is SGHTA, CDR2 FQGNSA. This CDR3 comprises 16 residues. In DNA form, the CDR3 reads TGTGCCAGCAGCTTAGTAGGTGGGGGCGGTCTGGATGAGCAGTTCTTC. Residues: CASSLVGGGGLDEQFF.

About this clonotype: A much bigger clone sits one base away, suggesting this may be a read error. This chain connects TRBV6-2 or TRBV6-3 to TRBJ2-3; D may be TRBD1 (6 bases). The V end lost 9 bases, the J end lost 5 bases, and 21 bases lay between the germline ends. This CDR3 region has 15 residues. The germline V gene has CDR1 MNHEY and CDR2 SVGEGT. The CDR3 coding sequence is TGTGCCAGTACCCTCGAAACAGGGTGCATAGATACGCAGTATTTT. This gives the protein CASTLETGCIDTQYF.

The chain has TRBV15 and TRBJ2-3, with 10 bases matching TRBD2. Trimming took 5 bases from V and 0 from J; bases not matched to a gene: 14. This CDR3 region has 19 residues. CDR1 is LNHNV and CDR2 is YYDKDF in the germline V gene (reference sequence). In DNA form, the CDR3 reads TGTGCCACCAGCGCACGCCGGGGTAGCGGGGGGCGCAGCACAGATACGCAGTATTTT. This translates into CATSARRGSGGRSTDTQYF.

This clonotype has ten or more counts. The rearrangement uses TRBV2 and TRBJ2-1; tentatively, D is TRBD1 (5 bases). The CDR3 covers 14 residues. In germline, CDR1 is SNHLY, CDR2 FYNNEI. V was pared by 0 bases and J by 14 bases, with 17 bases between. CDR3 bases: TGTGCCAGCAGTGAAGCGCGGCAGGGATCGACGAAGTTCTTC. This gives the protein CASSEARQGSTKFF. Based on the CDR3 plus reference TRBV2 and TRBJ2-1, the full variable domain is EPEVTQTPSHQVTQMGQEVILRCVPISNHLYFYWYRQILGQKVEFLVSFYNNEISEKSEIFDDQFSVERPDGSNFTLKIRSTKLEDSAMYFCASSEARQGSTKFFGPGTRLTVL.

About this clonotype itself: Likely a read error: the CDR3 ends without its conserved phenylalanine or tryptophan. V usage is TRBV20-1 and J usage is TRBJ2-2; 10 nucleotides match TRBD2. Germline loops: CDR1 DFQATT, CDR2 SNEGSKA (reference sequence). CDR3 length: 15 amino acids. Germline trimming cut 2 bases from V and 3 bases from J; bases unmatched to any gene: 3. The CDR3 bases are TGCAGTGCTAGACGGACTAGCGGATACACCGGGGAGCTGTTTTCT. The encoded protein is CSARRTSGYTGELFS.

This clonotype was picked up many times. The chain has TRBV3-1 and TRBJ1-4, with unresolved D. Germline V gene sequence: CDR1 LGHDT, CDR2 YNNKEL (reference sequence). This CDR3 has 13 amino acids. V was clipped by 2 bases and J by 7 bases, with 8 bases between them. CDR3 residues: CASSQNEIEKLFF. The CDR3 coding sequence is TGTGCCAGCAGCCAAAATGAAATTGAAAAACTGTTTTTT. The complete variable domain, with remaining parts taken from reference TRBV3-1 and TRBJ1-4, reads DTAVSQTPKYLVTQMGNDKSIKCEQNLGHDTMYWYKQDSKKFLKIMFSYNNKELIINETVPNRFSPKSPDKAHLNLHINSLELGDSAVYFCASSQNEIEKLFFGSGTQLSVL.

This clonotype occurred many times. This chain joins TRBV7-3 and TRBJ2-3, with a possible D match to TRBD2 (6 bases). Germline V gene sequence: CDR1 SGHTA, CDR2 FQGTGA. This CDR3 comprises 15 residues. V was pared by 4 bases and J by 1 base, with 12 bases between. CDR3 sequence (DNA): TGTGCCAGCAGCTCGACTAGAGCCCGCACAGATACGCAGTATTTT. Amino acids: CASSSTRARTDTQYF.

This clonotype was counted a few times. V usage is TRBV27 and J usage is TRBJ2-3; D remains unclear. Germline V gene sequence: CDR1 MNHEY, CDR2 SMNVEV (reference sequence). The CDR3 totals 12 residues. Trimming removed 4 bases from V and 8 bases from J, with 10 bases in between. The chain's CDR3 is CASSWEGVTQYF. The DNA for the CDR3 is TGTGCCAGCAGTTGGGAAGGAGTTACGCAGTATTTT.

This clonotype was picked up a small number of times. The chain joins TRBV7-8 to TRBJ1-1; 7 positions match TRBD1. Germline V gene lookup returns CDR1 SGHVS and CDR2 FQNEAQ. V lost 3 bases, J lost 0 bases, and 13 bases stayed unmatched. The CDR3 spans 18 residues. CDR3 in amino acids: CASSFITGARIMNTEAFF. CDR3 DNA: TGTGCCAGCAGCTTTATCACAGGGGCACGGATCATGAACACTGAAGCTTTCTTT.

This chain uses TRBV6-5 with TRBJ2-7; D possibly corresponds to TRBD2 (6 bases). Trimming took off 0 bases at V and 2 bases at J, with 17 bases between the two ends. CDR1 and CDR2 from the germline V gene are MNHEY and SVGAGI. This CDR3 region has 17 residues. CDR3 sequence (DNA): TGTGCCAGCAGTTACTCACTTCGGGGGTTCTCGACCTACGAGCAGTACTTC. Translating gives CASSYSLRGFSTYEQYF.

Relative to its sample, this clonotype is medium-sized (0.01 to 0.1%). The chain is built from TRBV5-1 and TRBJ1-1; a weak D match, TRBD1 (6 bases). Germline V gene data show CDR1 as SGHRS and CDR2 as YFSETQ. V was shortened by 0 bases and J by 1 base, with 7 bases between the two germline ends. This CDR3 is 14 amino acids long. This CDR3 is CASSLGQENTEAFF. CDR3 coding DNA: TGCGCCAGCAGCTTGGGACAGGAGAACACTGAAGCTTTCTTT.

V gene TRBV5-4 combines with J gene TRBJ2-5; D is possibly TRBD2 (6 bases). V lost 2 bases to trimming and J lost 5 bases, with 16 bases between them. Germline assignment: CDR1 SGHNT and CDR2 YYREEE (reference sequence). This CDR3 has 15 residues. CDR3: CASSLSSLGRETQYF. In DNA, the CDR3 is TGTGCCAGCAGCTTATCCTCTCTGGGGAGGGAGACCCAGTACTTC.

The chain recombines TRBV20-1 with TRBJ1-2; 9 bases fit TRBD1. This CDR3 is built from 13 residues. With V trimmed by 6 bases and J by 9 bases, 11 bases remained unmatched. Germline CDR1 and CDR2: DFQATT and SNEGSKA (reference sequence). The CDR3 spells CSAWGQGMGSYTF. The CDR3 nucleotides read TGCAGTGCATGGGGACAGGGAATGGGGAGCTACACCTTC.

This clonotype was seen at least ten times. V gene TRBV6-1 combines with J gene TRBJ2-3, with TRBD1 matching over 8 bases. Germline CDR1 and CDR2: MNHNS and SASEGT. The CDR3 spans 16 residues. Trimming at V came to 2 bases and at J to 3 bases, leaving 7 bases not matched to a gene. The CDR3 sequence is CASSEKDRVSTDTQYF. The CDR3 DNA reads as TGTGCCAGCAGTGAAAAGGACAGGGTTTCGACAGATACGCAGTATTTT.